These 22 T cell receptor beta chains were all obtained from the same sample, sequenced in a study of CD8 T cells in ankylosing spondylitis. Broader study findings: Ankylosing spondylitis blood seemed to carry a telltale TCR beta motif made of fewer than 10 highly homologous variants.

No antigen has been assigned to these receptors. MiXCR was run by TCRdb on the 5' RACE reads, yielding one entry per CDR3 protein. In the table there are 750,000 to 850,000 distinct CDR3 sequences, about 12% of which are singletons. Sample: blood, either unsorted or a sorted T cell fraction (not recorded which). The source is a male donor with ankylosing spondylitis.

The CDR3 reads CASSETGRPHSGANVLTF. The CDR3, as DNA: TGTGCCAGCAGTGAGACAGGACGCCCCCACTCTGGGGCCAACGTCCTGACTTTC. The V gene is TRBV25-1, the J gene TRBJ2-6; D possibly corresponds to TRBD1 (6 bases). This CDR3 is 18 amino acids long. V gave up 3 bases and J gave up 0 bases, with 15 bases separating them. Per germline, CDR1 MGHDK and CDR2 SYGVNS.

The chain carries TRBV6-1 and TRBJ1-2, with 7 bases identical to TRBD1. The J segment lost 4 bases and the V segment lost 6 bases, leaving 5 bases of the junction unmatched. CDR1 is MNHNS and CDR2 is SASEGT in the germline V gene. The CDR3 consists of 13 residues. The CDR3 DNA reads as TGTGCCAGCAGGGTGGGACAGTTCTATGGCTACACCTTC. It yields the protein CASRVGQFYGYTF.

This clonotype appeared a few times. The chain employs TRBV6-5 and TRBJ2-6; D uncertain. CDR1 is MNHEY, CDR2 SVGAGI, per germline. Between the trimmed V and J ends, which lost 0 bases and 4 bases, there was a span of 4 bases. This CDR3 contains 14 residues. CDR3 amino acids: CASSYSRGANVLTF. As DNA, the CDR3 is TGTGCCAGCAGTTACTCCCGGGGGGCCAACGTCCTGACTTTC.

V usage is TRBV20-1 and J usage is TRBJ2-7, with D hard to call. The CDR3 contains 14 residues. Germline CDR1 is DFQATT and CDR2 is SNEGSKA (reference sequence). V lost 4 bases and J 0 bases, leaving 13 bases between the germline ends. The chain's CDR3 is CSANEPFSSYEQYF. The DNA of the CDR3 is TGCAGTGCTAACGAGCCCTTTAGCTCCTACGAGCAGTACTTC.

This clonotype was counted many times. This chain connects TRBV20-1 to TRBJ1-6, with TRBD1 matching over 9 bases. Looked up from germline, CDR1 is DFQATT and CDR2 is SNEGSKA (reference sequence). The CDR3 has 14 residues. V dropped 5 bases and J dropped 7; count of bases not matched to a gene: 6. Here the CDR3 DNA reads TGCAGTGCTCACCGGGACAGGGCGAATTCACCCCTCCACTTT. Protein product: CSAHRDRANSPLHF.

This clonotype was counted between two and nine times. The V call is TRBV20-1, the J call TRBJ1-5; no clear D gene. Germline assignment: CDR1 DFQATT and CDR2 SNEGSKA (reference sequence). CDR3 size: 14 residues. V lost 1 base and J lost 7, with 14 bases in between. This CDR3 is CSARAGEVWQPQHF. In nucleotides, the CDR3 is TGCAGTGCTAGAGCCGGGGAAGTGTGGCAGCCCCAGCATTTT.

The J gene is TRBJ2-1, the V gene TRBV10-3, with D possibly TRBD2 on 6 matching bases. Germline-derived CDR1 and CDR2 are ENHRY and SYGVKD. Trimming took 7 bases from V and 5 from J, leaving 15 bases between them. The CDR3 consists of 14 residues. The CDR3 sequence: CAIKSGVGNNEQFF. In DNA form, the CDR3 reads TGTGCCATCAAGTCGGGAGTAGGAAACAATGAGCAGTTCTTC.

This clonotype has a single count. The gene calls are TRBV4-2 and TRBJ2-5, with 10 bases aligning to TRBD1. The V segment lost 4 bases and the J segment 4 bases; nucleotides outside the gene matches: 6. The CDR3 is 15 amino acids. Germline V gene data show CDR1 as LGHNA and CDR2 as YNFKEQ. The CDR3 loop reads CASSRGQGERETQYF. The DNA of the CDR3 is TGTGCCAGCAGCCGCGGACAGGGGGAACGAGAGACCCAGTACTTC.

This clonotype has a handful of counts. The chain joins TRBV5-5 to TRBJ2-1; 13 bases are shared with TRBD2. The V gene end was trimmed by 2 bases and the J gene end by 8 bases; junction bases not matched to a gene: 10. The CDR3 runs to 17 residues. CDR1 is SGHKS and CDR2 is YYEKEE in the germline V gene (reference sequence). The CDR3 sequence: CASSFGTSGIRSDEQFF. As DNA, the CDR3 is TGTGCCAGCAGCTTCGGGACTAGCGGGATAAGAAGCGATGAGCAGTTCTTC.

V usage is TRBV18 and J usage is TRBJ2-6, with D perhaps matching TRBD1 (6 bases). The germline gives CDR1 KGHSH, CDR2 LQKENI. The CDR3 extends over 18 amino acids. Trimming removed 2 bases from V and 2 bases from J, with 16 bases in between. CDR3 protein: CASSPTGTSVAGANVLTF. The CDR3 bases are TGTGCCAGCTCACCAACCGGGACATCAGTCGCTGGGGCCAACGTCCTGACTTTC.

This clonotype appeared a few times. The rearrangement uses TRBV20-1 and TRBJ2-2; the match to TRBD1 covers 10 bases. Per germline, CDR1 DFQATT and CDR2 SNEGSKA (reference sequence). The CDR3 is made up of 15 amino acids. V trimming: 1 base; J trimming: 2 bases; junction bases outside the gene matches: 1. The chain's CDR3 is CSARGTGGNTGELFF. CDR3 sequence (DNA): TGCAGTGCTAGAGGGACAGGGGGTAACACCGGGGAGCTGTTTTTT.

The chain recombines TRBV20-1 with TRBJ2-3; 9 bases align to TRBD1. Germline V lookup: CDR1 DFQATT, CDR2 SNEGSKA (reference sequence). Trimming cost V 6 bases and J 2 bases; bases outside gene matches: 9. The CDR3 covers 15 residues. The CDR3 nucleotides read TGCAGTGCCGAAATCCGGACAGGGGTCACAGATACGCAGTATTTT. It yields the protein CSAEIRTGVTDTQYF.

This rearrangement joins TRBV4-2 to TRBJ2-7, with 7 nucleotides matching TRBD1. Germline V CDR1 and CDR2: LGHNA, YNFKEQ. The trim removed 0 bases at V and 2 bases at J, leaving 7 bases unmatched. The length of the CDR3 is 16 residues. The CDR3 protein is CASSQDWGQTAYEQYF. The CDR3 coding sequence is TGTGCCAGCAGCCAAGATTGGGGACAGACCGCCTACGAGCAGTACTTC.

This clonotype was picked up a small number of times. The V gene is TRBV29-1, the J gene TRBJ2-6; tentatively, D is TRBD2 (6 bases). Germline assignment: CDR1 SQVTM and CDR2 ANQGSEA. With 0 bases removed from V and 2 bases from J, the gap between germline ends came to 14 bases. CDR3 length: 17 amino acids. The chain's CDR3 is CSVEEWRGGTGANVLTF. DNA for the CDR3: TGCAGCGTTGAAGAATGGCGGGGCGGGACTGGGGCCAACGTCCTGACTTTC.

This clonotype came up a few times. The chain combines TRBV6-5 with TRBJ1-5, with D maybe TRBD1 (5 bases). Germline V CDR1 and CDR2: MNHEY, SVGAGI. This CDR3 is built from 15 residues. The V and J ends lost 4 bases and 2 bases respectively, with 12 bases between them. DNA of the CDR3: TGTGCCAGCAGTTCAGCGGGGGGAGGCAATCAGCCCCAGCATTTT. This gives the protein CASSSAGGGNQPQHF.

This clonotype was counted ten times or more. The V and J genes are TRBV6-5 and TRBJ2-1; maybe TRBD2 (6 bases). The CDR3 spans 15 residues. Per germline, CDR1 MNHEY and CDR2 SVGAGI. V lost 2 bases to trimming and J lost 4 bases, with 12 bases between them. CDR3 sequence (DNA): TGTGCCAGCAGTTACGCGGGGTTTTTGTACAATGAGCAGTTCTTC. Residues: CASSYAGFLYNEQFF.

In DNA, the CDR3 is TGTGCCACCGGGACAGGGGGCATCTTGAACATTCAGTACTTC. Amino acids: CATGTGGILNIQYF. The chain carries TRBV25-1 and TRBJ2-4, with 12 bases identical to TRBD1. The CDR3 loop spans 14 amino acids. Unmatched junction bases numbered 8, after V lost 10 bases and J lost 7 bases. Germline V gives CDR1 MGHDK, CDR2 SYGVNS.

This clonotype was seen repeatedly, ten times or more. The chain is built from TRBV5-1 and TRBJ2-7; 10 bases fit TRBD1. V was pared by 4 bases and J by 1 base, with 14 bases of the junction left unmatched. Germline-derived CDR1 and CDR2 are SGHRS and YFSETQ. The CDR3 runs to 18 residues. The CDR3 sequence is CASSPIPTGTGVSYEQYF. The CDR3 DNA is TGCGCCAGCAGCCCGATACCAACCGGGACAGGGGTTTCCTACGAGCAGTACTTC.

J is TRBJ2-7 and V is TRBV18; TRBD2 agrees at 11 bases. The CDR3 totals 16 residues. CDR1 and CDR2 (germline): KGHSH, LQKENI. V was pared by 3 bases and J by 4 bases, with 8 bases of the junction left unmatched. In DNA, the CDR3 is TGTGCCAGCTCACCGTATAGCGGGAGGGCCATGTACGAGCAGTACTTC. Amino acids: CASSPYSGRAMYEQYF.

This clonotype was detected a few times. The rearrangement joins TRBV5-5 to TRBJ2-7; D gene uncertain. The V end lost 4 bases, the J end lost 6 bases, and 14 bases lay between the germline ends. Germline-derived CDR1 and CDR2 are SGHKS and YYEKEE (reference sequence). This CDR3 contains 13 residues. The CDR3 loop is CASSPHRQSEQYF. CDR3 bases: TGTGCCAGCAGCCCCCACCGGCAGAGCGAGCAGTACTTC.

This clonotype was counted a few times. The junction differs from germline at one of its ends, possibly a read error. The chain combines TRBV2 with TRBJ1-2; D uncertain. CDR3 length: 15 amino acids. Germline CDR1 reads SNHLY; CDR2 reads FYNNEI. This CDR3 is CASIEGRPHYYGYTF. The CDR3 nucleotides read TGTGCCAGCATTGAAGGGAGGCCGCATTACTATGGCTACACCTTC.

The chain employs TRBV13 and TRBJ2-1; 8 bases are a match to TRBD2. Trimming cost V 0 bases and J 3 bases; bases outside gene matches: 7. The CDR3 extends over 17 amino acids. Looked up from germline, CDR1 is PRHDT and CDR2 is FYEKMQ (reference sequence). The CDR3 reads CASSLGGRGALYNEQFF. CDR3 in DNA: TGTGCCAGCAGCTTAGGCGGGCGGGGGGCCCTCTACAATGAGCAGTTCTTC.